This TCR beta chain was retrieved from a study of cytomegalovirus exposure and HLA in healthy donors. Study at large: An early data release held 75 million to 100 million unique TCRs from HLA-typed donors.

Points from the study as a whole: The authors later found TCR association rates varying by HLA locus, with DRB1 most and HLA-C fewest. Rare TCR sequences dominated, though some public TCRs recurred in many donors. Among the most significant clusters, several appeared linked to common viral pathogens in a later analysis.

The CDR3 spans 14 residues. V was clipped by 6 bases and J by 8 bases; unmatched bases: 11. Germline CDR1 and CDR2: MDHEN and SYDVKM. Primers included in the PCR were 60 Vbeta and 13 Jbeta primers. TCRdb keeps only in-frame clones here, not all; method: immunoSEQ multiplex PCR. The sample consists of some 140,000 clones, approximately 62% of them appearing once. In the case of this clone: As yet, its antigen is unknown. Since the CDR3 does not end with the conserved phenylalanine or tryptophan, this likely comes from a read error.

This clonotype was obtained from a human donor in good health. Sample: PBMCs. This chain connects TRBV28 to TRBJ1-2; 8 positions match TRBD1. CDR3 sequence reads: CASRDRGRSGGYTL. Written as DNA, the CDR3 is TGTGCCAGCAGAGACAGGGGACGCTCCGGCGGCTACACCCTC.